The 20 T cell receptor beta chains listed next were all sequenced from one sample in a study of early T cells in non-severe SARS-CoV-2 infection listed by TCRdb under 2021. Library preparation was by 5' RACE. The sequencer was a NextSeq 500. TCRdb reworked the public reads: Q25 trimming with fastp, MiXCR clone assembly, productive beta chains retained. Duplicate CDR3 protein sequences are folded into a single record with the most common DNA and genes. For this sample the table gives tens of thousands of distinct CDR3 sequences, of which about 5.6% were detected only once. The top ten clonotypes cover approximately 6.3% of the sample. What was sequenced was whole blood. Receptors originate from an adult who was a healthcare worker with PCR-confirmed SARS-CoV-2 infection or an uninfected control (not recorded which).

This clonotype showed up just a few times. The chain is built from TRBV20-1 and TRBJ2-7, with a tentative D call TRBD1 (6 bases). Trimming stripped 0 bases from V and 2 bases from J, with 14 bases between. The germline V gene encodes CDR1 DFQATT and CDR2 SNEGSKA (reference sequence). The CDR3 runs 15 residues. The DNA for the CDR3 is TGCAGTGCTAGAGATGGGACAAAGGGCACCTACGAGCAGTACTTC. Translation gives CSARDGTKGTYEQYF.

This clonotype was recorded at least ten times. The chain is built from TRBV30 and TRBJ1-2; no firm D call. CDR1 is GTSNPN, CDR2 SVGIG, per germline (reference sequence). Trimming stripped 5 bases from V and 8 bases from J, with 21 bases between. This CDR3 contains 14 residues. The CDR3 reads CAWFSRGRLNGYTF. Written as DNA, the CDR3 is TGTGCCTGGTTCTCTCGCGGACGCTTAAACGGCTACACCTTC.

A few counts support this clonotype. This chain joins TRBV7-9 and TRBJ2-7; 9 bases are a match to TRBD1. Germline V CDR1 and CDR2: SEHNR, FQNEAQ (reference sequence). Trimming removed 5 bases from V and 4 bases from J; junction bases left unmatched: 18. The CDR3 totals 18 residues. CDR3 in amino acids: CASSVLQGAATQLYEQYF. CDR3 DNA sequence: TGTGCCAGCAGCGTCCTACAGGGGGCCGCGACCCAATTGTACGAGCAGTACTTC.

This clonotype occurred many times. V and J are TRBV7-6 and TRBJ2-3; 7 nucleotides agree with TRBD2. The junction had 16 bases not matched to a gene; V was cut back by 5 bases and J by 5 bases. CDR1 SGHVS and CDR2 FNYEAQ come from the germline V gene. The CDR3 consists of 17 residues. CDR3 nucleotide sequence: TGTGCCAGCAGCAAGGAAGACGGGGTTTCGGGAGGAGATACGCAGTATTTT. This gives the protein CASSKEDGVSGGDTQYF. The full variable domain, with the rest looked up from reference TRBV7-6 and TRBJ2-3, is GAGVSQSPRYKVTKRGQDVALRCDPISGHVSLYWYRQALGQGPEFLTYFNYEAQQDKSGLPNDRFSAERPEGSISTLTIQRTEQRDSAMYRCASSKEDGVSGGDTQYFGPGTRLTVL.

This clonotype was detected many times. The chain is built from TRBV12-3 or TRBV12-4 and TRBJ2-5, with D hard to call. V was shortened by 3 bases and J by 3 bases, with 11 bases between the two germline ends. This CDR3 is 14 amino acids long. The CDR3 sequence is CASSFDSWKETQYF. The CDR3 coding sequence is TGTGCCAGCAGTTTCGACTCCTGGAAAGAGACCCAGTACTTC.

The chain uses TRBV14 and TRBJ2-1; weak D call: TRBD2 (5 bases). Germline CDR1 reads SGHDN; CDR2 reads FVKESK. The V gene lost 1 base and the J gene lost 0 bases, with 13 bases spanning the gap. This CDR3 contains 17 residues. The CDR3 coding sequence is TGTGCCAGCAGCCAAGTCGTGGACTGGAGCTCCTACAATGAGCAGTTCTTC. The encoded protein is CASSQVVDWSSYNEQFF.

This clonotype was detected many times. V is TRBV20-1 and J is TRBJ2-5; D gene uncertain. The V and J ends lost 2 bases and 2 bases respectively, with 3 bases between them. The CDR3 contains 11 residues. Germline loops: CDR1 DFQATT, CDR2 SNEGSKA (reference sequence). The CDR3 DNA sequence: TGCAGTGCTAGACCACAAGAGACCCAGTACTTC. Translated, it gives CSARPQETQYF.

At least ten counts were recorded for this clonotype. This sequence joins TRBV6-6 and TRBJ2-7; TRBD1 matches 8 bases. V lost 6 bases and J lost 7; bases outside the gene matches: 8. The length of the CDR3 is 13 residues. The germline gives CDR1 MNHNY, CDR2 SVGAGI (reference sequence). CDR3 DNA sequence: TGTGCCAGCAGCCCTGGACAGGGCCGGGAGCAGTACTTC. The encoded protein is CASSPGQGREQYF.

This clonotype was seen at least ten times. The chain links TRBV7-6 to TRBJ2-7, with D maybe TRBD1 (7 bases). Germline CDR1 is SGHVS and CDR2 is FNYEAQ. The CDR3 spans 17 residues. Trimming shortened V by 5 bases and J by 4 bases, and 24 bases separated the two germline ends. The CDR3 here is CASSPPIGGGGSYEQYF. In DNA form, the CDR3 reads TGTGCCAGCAGCCCCCCAATTGGAGGGGGCGGATCGTACGAGCAGTACTTC.

This clonotype was seen a handful of times. This chain joins TRBV7-3 and TRBJ2-1; tentatively, D is TRBD2 (6 bases). The CDR3 runs to 13 residues. In germline, CDR1 is SGHTA, CDR2 FQGTGA. The ends were cut back, 5 bases at V and 6 bases at J, with 11 bases in the middle. For the CDR3, the DNA is TGTGCCAGCAGCACGACTAGATCCAATGAGCAGTTCTTC. The encoded protein is CASSTTRSNEQFF. Filled out from reference TRBV7-3 and TRBJ2-1, the complete variable domain reads GAGVSQTPSNKVTEKGKYVELRCDPISGHTALYWYRQSLGQGPEFLIYFQGTGAADDSGLPNDRFFAVRPEGSVSTLKIQRTERGDSAVYLCASSTTRSNEQFFGPGTRLTVL.

As regards this clonotype: One base away lies a much larger clone, so this may be a sequencing read error. The gene calls are TRBV27 and TRBJ1-2; the D gene is possibly TRBD1 (5 bases). The CDR3 covers 16 residues. Germline CDR1 MNHEY, CDR2 SMNVEV (reference sequence). CDR3 loop: CASSLSVTLKGYDYTF. CDR3 bases: TGTGCCAGCAGTTTATCGGTGACCCTAAAGGGGTATGACTACACCTTC.

V and J are TRBV5-4 and TRBJ2-7; 9 nucleotides match TRBD2. Trimming at V came to 4 bases and at J to 9 bases, leaving 20 bases not matched to a gene. Per the germline V gene, CDR1 is SGHNT and CDR2 is YYREEE (reference sequence). The CDR3 is 17 amino acids. For the CDR3, the DNA is TGTGCCAGCAGCCTAACCGCTCGCGGGAGGGCCTCTACAGGGCAGTACTTC. It specifies CASSLTARGRASTGQYF.

This chain links TRBV5-6 with TRBJ1-3, with D possibly matching TRBD1 (5 bases). The CDR3 length is 16 residues. Germline V gives CDR1 SGHDT, CDR2 YYEEEE. V was shortened by 2 bases and J by 4 bases, with 16 bases between the two germline ends. The CDR3 here is CASSLVGLSGGNTIYF. The CDR3 DNA reads as TGTGCCAGCAGCTTAGTGGGACTATCAGGGGGAAACACCATATATTTT.

This clonotype has only a few counts. The chain has TRBV30 and TRBJ2-3; no firm D call. Trimming pared 5 bases from V and 4 bases from J, leaving 10 bases between. The CDR3 spans 12 residues. Germline CDR1 is GTSNPN and CDR2 is SVGIG (reference sequence). The CDR3 region has the DNA TGTGCCTGGGATGGTTGGTCAGATACGCAGTATTTT. Its protein product is CAWDGWSDTQYF.

The chain carries TRBV29-1 and TRBJ2-3; D gene unclear. Germline CDR1 reads SQVTM; CDR2 reads ANQGSEA. V was trimmed by 4 bases and J by 1 base, leaving 6 bases between them. The CDR3 consists of 12 residues. The DNA of the CDR3 is TGCAGCGTTGGAGATGGCACAGATACGCAGTATTTT. Its protein product is CSVGDGTDTQYF.

This clonotype was counted ten times or more. J is TRBJ2-1 and V is TRBV5-1, with TRBD1 matching over 7 bases. The CDR3 runs to 15 residues. The V segment lost 0 bases and the J segment 3 bases; nucleotides outside the gene matches: 3. Germline CDR1 reads SGHRS; CDR2 reads YFSETQ. CDR3 bases: TGCGCCAGCAGCTTGGCCGGACAGGACTACAATGAGCAGTTCTTC. Its protein product is CASSLAGQDYNEQFF.

As regards this clonotype: One junction end disagrees with the germline gene, perhaps due to a read error. The chain recombines TRBV20-1 with TRBJ2-3, with 10 bases lining up with TRBD2. This CDR3 spans 15 amino acids. CDR1 and CDR2 from the germline V gene are DFQATT and SNEGSKA (reference sequence). The CDR3 DNA reads TGCAGTGCTGAACTAGCGGGACCAAGCAAAGATACGCAGTATTTT. This sequence encodes CSAELAGPSKDTQYF.

The J gene is TRBJ2-3, the V gene TRBV20-1; D is uncertain. Per the germline V gene, CDR1 is DFQATT and CDR2 is SNEGSKA (reference sequence). Trimming cost V 7 bases and J 1 base, with 21 bases left between them. The CDR3 consists of 16 residues. CDR3 amino acids: CSVSAALSAGTDTQYF. DNA for the CDR3: TGCAGTGTATCGGCGGCACTCTCTGCCGGCACAGATACGCAGTATTTT.

This clonotype was recorded at least ten times. The J gene is TRBJ2-7, the V gene TRBV6-5; D is perhaps TRBD1 (6 bases). V lost 8 bases and J 6 bases, leaving 17 bases between the germline ends. CDR3 length: 13 residues. The germline V gene has CDR1 MNHEY and CDR2 SVGAGI. The CDR3, as DNA: TGTGCCAGCCGCCCAACAGGGCCCTTCGAGCAGTACTTC. Protein: CASRPTGPFEQYF.

There are many counts of this clonotype. The chain links TRBV12-3 or TRBV12-4 to TRBJ2-4, with D hard to call. V was cut by 2 bases and J by 0 bases, with 5 bases left in between. This CDR3 is built from 14 residues. DNA for the CDR3: TGTGCCAGCAGTTTAAATGTAGCCAAAAACATTCAGTACTTC. It yields the protein CASSLNVAKNIQYF.